The 21 T cell receptor beta chains below all came from one sample that was sequenced in a study of Graves' ophthalmopathy and Graves' hyperthyroidism. Amplification of TCR beta CDR3 regions used RNA transcripts. A first-round RT-PCR used HTBI primers, followed by a second-round multiplex PCR. TCRdb used MiXCR to reprocess the multiplex PCR reads, holding one entry per CDR3 protein. This repertoire shows 230,000 or so distinct CDR3 sequences, 40% to 50% found once; its top ten account for more than 45%. The sequenced sample consisted of peripheral blood. These receptor sequences come from an adult man with Graves' ophthalmopathy.

The sample holds one count of this clonotype. The chain joins TRBV12-3 or TRBV12-4 to TRBJ1-1; D possibly corresponds to TRBD1 (5 bases). CDR3 length equals 16 residues. The ends were cut back, 5 bases at V and 2 bases at J, with 18 bases in the middle. CDR3 nucleotides: TGTGCCAGCAGTGCGGGGACCCAAACTCCTAACACTGAAGCTTTCTTT. The encoded protein is CASSAGTQTPNTEAFF.

Concerning this clonotype itself: Relative to the germline gene, one junction end is altered; a read error may explain this. The chain carries TRBV19 and TRBJ2-2; D tentatively fits TRBD1 or TRBD2 (5 bases each). The V gene's germline CDR1 is LNHDA and CDR2 SQIVND (reference sequence). The CDR3 length is 12 residues. The chain's CDR3 is CASSTSGPPMVF. The CDR3 DNA follows: TGTGCCAGTAGTACCTCGGGACCCCCCATGGTGTTT.

The rearrangement joins TRBV5-6 to TRBJ2-7, with D possibly TRBD2 on 5 matching bases. The V gene's germline CDR1 is SGHDT and CDR2 YYEEEE. This CDR3 is built from 16 residues. V dropped 2 bases and J dropped 4 bases, with 19 bases sitting between them. CDR3 sequence (DNA): TGTGCCAGCAGCTTCCTACCCAGCGGTTACGATTACGAGCAGTACTTC. It codes for CASSFLPSGYDYEQYF.

This chain uses TRBV9 with TRBJ1-1, with D possibly TRBD1 on 6 matching bases. Germline V gives CDR1 SGDLS, CDR2 YYNGEE. This CDR3 has 16 residues. Trimming took 4 bases from V and 0 from J, leaving 16 bases between them. This CDR3 reads CASSKAQGSVNTEAFF. The CDR3 region has the DNA TGTGCCAGCAGCAAGGCACAGGGATCGGTGAACACTGAAGCTTTCTTT.

V usage is TRBV29-1 and J usage is TRBJ2-7; D may be TRBD2 (7 bases). CDR1 and CDR2 from the germline V gene are SQVTM and ANQGSEA. The CDR3 runs to 15 residues. Trimming removed 4 bases at V and 2 bases at J, with 18 bases between. In DNA form, the CDR3 reads TGCAGCGTTGGTGGGGGCGGGAGAGGAACCTACGAGCAGTACTTC. Protein sequence: CSVGGGGRGTYEQYF.

As concerns this clonotype: A read error may explain this, as a much larger clone is one base away. The rearrangement links TRBV24-1 to TRBJ1-5, with D unresolved. The CDR3 consists of 14 residues. V dropped 4 bases and J dropped 3 bases, with 9 bases sitting between them. Germline CDR1 and CDR2: KGHDR and SFDVKD. Written as DNA, the CDR3 is TGTGCCACCAGTGACCGTTGGGCCAATCAGCCCCAGCATTTT. Translated: CATSDRWANQPQHF.

J is TRBJ2-3 and V is TRBV29-1, with 10 bases fitting TRBD2. This CDR3 spans 14 amino acids. Per the germline V gene, CDR1 is SQVTM and CDR2 is ANQGSEA. The chain's CDR3 is CSAAGTSGTDTQYF. In nucleotides, the CDR3 is TGCAGTGCTGCCGGGACTAGCGGCACAGATACGCAGTATTTT.

To note about this clonotype: Germline is not matched at one junction end, which may reflect a read error. The V call is TRBV4-1, the J call TRBJ1-3; D call uncertain. From germline, CDR1 is MGHRA and CDR2 YSYEKL. The CDR3 loop spans 16 amino acids. The chain's CDR3 is CASSQDPIPSGNTIYF. DNA for the CDR3: TGTGCCAGCAGCCAAGATCCGATCCCCTCTGGAAACACCATATATTTT.

This clonotype was picked up a small number of times. The chain combines TRBV7-3 with TRBJ2-7; 7 bases are shared with TRBD1. J was trimmed by 7 bases and V by 5 bases; bases with no gene match: 11. Germline assignment: CDR1 SGHTA and CDR2 FQGTGA. The CDR3 sequence is 14 residues long. In DNA, the CDR3 is TGTGCCAGCAGCCTCGGGACAGCACCTTGGGAGCAGTACTTC. Protein: CASSLGTAPWEQYF.

This clonotype has a single count. The chain uses TRBV29-1 and TRBJ2-2; D is undetermined. The V gene lost 3 bases and the J gene lost 1 base, with 9 bases spanning the gap. The germline V gene encodes CDR1 SQVTM and CDR2 ANQGSEA. CDR3 length equals 14 residues. The CDR3 loop is CSVEGVENTGELFF. The CDR3 DNA sequence: TGCAGCGTTGAGGGCGTTGAGAACACCGGGGAGCTGTTTTTT.

This rearrangement joins TRBV2 to TRBJ1-1; the D is unclear. The germline V gene encodes CDR1 SNHLY and CDR2 FYNNEI. The CDR3 runs 13 residues. V was pared by 4 bases and J by 1 base, with 7 bases between. CDR3: CASSGKRNTEAFF. CDR3 coding DNA: TGTGCCAGCAGTGGAAAAAGGAACACTGAAGCTTTCTTT.

The J gene is TRBJ1-4, the V gene TRBV2; no firm D call. Trimming took off 1 base at V and 7 bases at J, with 13 bases between the two ends. This CDR3 is 15 amino acids long. CDR1 is SNHLY, CDR2 FYNNEI, per germline. The CDR3 protein is CASSEVGGPGEKLFF. For the CDR3, the DNA is TGTGCCAGCAGTGAAGTTGGAGGCCCGGGTGAAAAACTGTTTTTT.

The gene calls are TRBV7-9 and TRBJ1-3, with D hard to call. Germline V gives CDR1 SEHNR, CDR2 FQNEAQ (reference sequence). The V and J ends lost 5 bases and 7 bases respectively, with 9 bases between them. This CDR3 has 12 residues. The CDR3 DNA reads as TGTGCCAGCAGCCCGCGTAGGAACACCATATATTTT. This codes for CASSPRRNTIYF.

The chain has TRBV10-3 and TRBJ2-1, with 10 bases fitting TRBD2. The CDR3 has 15 amino acids. Trimming took 7 bases from V and 6 from J; bases not matched to a gene: 9. The germline CDR1 and CDR2 sequences are ENHRY and SYGVKD. CDR3 loop: CAINPAGGPFNEQFF. The CDR3 nucleotides are TGTGCCATCAACCCAGCGGGAGGGCCGTTCAATGAGCAGTTCTTC.

The chain recombines TRBV2 with TRBJ1-5; the D is unclear. From germline, CDR1 is SNHLY and CDR2 FYNNEI. The V gene lost 7 bases and the J gene lost 2 bases, with 15 bases spanning the gap. The CDR3 runs 15 residues. The CDR3 DNA reads TGTGCCAGCAAGGCCTTCCCAGAGGGCAATCAGCCCCAGCATTTT. Translation gives CASKAFPEGNQPQHF.

In the case of this clonotype: Mismatch with germline at one junction end may stem from a read error. The genes are TRBV24-1 and TRBJ2-2; tentative D call: TRBD2 (5 bases). This CDR3 spans 15 amino acids. Germline CDR1 reads KGHDR; CDR2 reads SFDVKD. The CDR3 loop reads CATSDRQYITGELSF. As DNA, the CDR3 is TGTGCCACCAGTGATCGTCAGTATATCACCGGGGAGCTGTCTTTT.

This clonotype came up a few times. The chain joins TRBV5-1 to TRBJ2-7; 8 bases line up with TRBD1. V lost 0 bases to trimming and J lost 6 bases; unmatched junction nucleotides: 8. The CDR3 consists of 15 residues. Germline CDR1 reads SGHRS; CDR2 reads YFSETQ. Written as DNA, the CDR3 is TGCGCCAGCAGCTTGGGGACAGGGATGGTGGGCGAGCAGTACTTC. Its translation: CASSLGTGMVGEQYF.

V gene TRBV20-1 combines with J gene TRBJ1-2; no definite D call. The CDR3 is 12 residues long. Trimming stripped 7 bases from V and 4 bases from J, with 13 bases between. Germline V lookup: CDR1 DFQATT, CDR2 SNEGSKA (reference sequence). This chain's CDR3 is CSEGSVLYGYTF. The CDR3 bases are TGCAGTGAAGGATCAGTTCTCTATGGCTACACCTTC.

The rearrangement uses TRBV4-1 and TRBJ1-2; the match to TRBD1 covers 9 bases. Germline loops: CDR1 MGHRA, CDR2 YSYEKL. This CDR3 comprises 15 residues. The V segment lost 4 bases and the J segment 2 bases; nucleotides outside the gene matches: 5. CDR3 sequence reads: CASSPPGQGNYGYTF. DNA of the CDR3: TGCGCCAGCAGCCCACCGGGACAGGGAAACTATGGCTACACCTTC.

The chain links TRBV29-1 to TRBJ1-6; the match to TRBD1 covers 7 bases. Germline loops: CDR1 SQVTM, CDR2 ANQGSEA. The junction had 4 bases not matched to a gene; V was cut back by 8 bases and J by 0 bases. The CDR3 has 14 amino acids. CDR3 DNA sequence: TGCAGCACACGGGACAGCTCCTATAATTCACCCCTCCACTTT. Protein: CSTRDSSYNSPLHF.

This sequence joins TRBV27 and TRBJ1-1; D might be TRBD1 (5 bases). Germline lookup yields CDR1 MNHEY and CDR2 SMNVEV (reference sequence). The CDR3 totals 14 residues. Trimming removed 4 bases at V and 6 bases at J, with 15 bases between. Written as DNA, the CDR3 is TGTGCCAGCAGTTACGGCCACCCGGGGGCTGAAGCTTTCTTT. It specifies CASSYGHPGAEAFF.